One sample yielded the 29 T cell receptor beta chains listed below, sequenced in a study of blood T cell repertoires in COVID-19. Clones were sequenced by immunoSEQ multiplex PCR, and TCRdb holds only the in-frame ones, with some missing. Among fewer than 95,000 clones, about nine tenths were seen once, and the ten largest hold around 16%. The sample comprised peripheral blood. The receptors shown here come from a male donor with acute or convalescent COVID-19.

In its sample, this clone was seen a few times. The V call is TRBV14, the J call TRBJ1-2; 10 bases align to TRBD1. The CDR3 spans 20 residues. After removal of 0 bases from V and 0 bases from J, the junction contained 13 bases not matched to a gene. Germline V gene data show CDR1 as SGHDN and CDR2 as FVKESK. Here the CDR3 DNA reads TGTGCCAGCAGCCAAGATAGAAGGGGACAGGGGAAGACCCCTAACTATGGCTACACCTTC. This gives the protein CASSQDRRGQGKTPNYGYTF.

CDR3 loop: CASSLGQEFSEKLFF. CDR3 DNA: TGCGCCAGCAGCCTCGGACAGGAGTTCAGTGAAAAACTGTTTTTT. The V gene is TRBV5-1, the J gene TRBJ1-4; 7 bases are shared with TRBD1. The CDR3 is 15 amino acids. Germline V lookup: CDR1 SGHRS, CDR2 YFSETQ. V lost 4 bases to trimming and J lost 7 bases; unmatched junction nucleotides: 10.

The CDR3 region is CSVEADRADGYTF. For the CDR3, the DNA is TGCAGCGTTGAAGCGGACAGGGCAGATGGCTACACCTTC. The chain couples TRBV29-1 to TRBJ1-2, with 8 bases identical to TRBD1. The CDR3 consists of 13 residues. J gave up 6 bases and V 1 base, and 4 bases lay outside the gene matches. Germline CDR1 is SQVTM and CDR2 is ANQGSEA.

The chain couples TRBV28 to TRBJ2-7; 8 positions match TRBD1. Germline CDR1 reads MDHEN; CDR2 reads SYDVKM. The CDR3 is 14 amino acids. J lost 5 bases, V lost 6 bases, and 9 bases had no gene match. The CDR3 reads CASRKGQAHHEQYF. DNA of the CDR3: TGTGCCAGCAGAAAGGGACAGGCTCACCACGAGCAGTACTTC.

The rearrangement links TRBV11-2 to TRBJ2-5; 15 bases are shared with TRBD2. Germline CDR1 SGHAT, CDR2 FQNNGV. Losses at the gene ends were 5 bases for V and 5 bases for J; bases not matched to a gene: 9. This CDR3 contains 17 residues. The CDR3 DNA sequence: TGTGCCAGCAGCCCATACCGGACTAGCGGGGGGGCGGAGACCCAGTACTTC. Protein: CASSPYRTSGGAETQYF.

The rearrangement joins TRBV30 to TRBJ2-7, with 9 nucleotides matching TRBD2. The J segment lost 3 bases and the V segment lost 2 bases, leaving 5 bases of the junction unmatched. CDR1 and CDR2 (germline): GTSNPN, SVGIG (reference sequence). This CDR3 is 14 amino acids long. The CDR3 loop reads CAWSPVSGGYEQYF. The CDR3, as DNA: TGTGCCTGGAGTCCAGTTAGCGGGGGCTACGAGCAGTACTTC.

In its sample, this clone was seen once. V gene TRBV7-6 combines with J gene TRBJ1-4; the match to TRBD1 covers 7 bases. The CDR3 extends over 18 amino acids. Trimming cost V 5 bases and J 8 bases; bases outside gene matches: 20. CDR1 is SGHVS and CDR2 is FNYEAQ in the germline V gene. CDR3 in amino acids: CASSPRPGGGGNREKLFF. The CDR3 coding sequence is TGTGCCAGCAGCCCCCGGCCGGGAGGGGGCGGCAATAGAGAAAAACTGTTTTTT. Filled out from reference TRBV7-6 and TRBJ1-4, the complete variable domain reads GAGVSQSPRYKVTKRGQDVALRCDPISGHVSLYWYRQALGQGPEFLTYFNYEAQQDKSGLPNDRFSAERPEGSISTLTIQRTEQRDSAMYRCASSPRPGGGGNREKLFFGSGTQLSVL.

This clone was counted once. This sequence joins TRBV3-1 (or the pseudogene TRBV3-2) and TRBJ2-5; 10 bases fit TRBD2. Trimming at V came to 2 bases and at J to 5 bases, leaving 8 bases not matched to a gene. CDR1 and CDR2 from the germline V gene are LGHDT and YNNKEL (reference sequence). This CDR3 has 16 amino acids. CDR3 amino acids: CASSQIAGGFSETQYF. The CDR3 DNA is TGTGCCAGCAGCCAAATAGCGGGGGGATTTAGTGAGACCCAGTACTTC.

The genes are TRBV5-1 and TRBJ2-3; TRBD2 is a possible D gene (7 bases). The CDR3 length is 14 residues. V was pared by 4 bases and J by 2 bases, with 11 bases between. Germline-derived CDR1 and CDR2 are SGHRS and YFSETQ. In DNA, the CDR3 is TGCGCCAGCAGCGCGGGGGCCTACACAGATACGCAGTATTTT. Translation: CASSAGAYTDTQYF. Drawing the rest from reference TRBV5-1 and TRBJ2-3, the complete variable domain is KAGVTQTPRYLIKTRGQQVTLSCSPISGHRSVSWYQQTPGQGLQFLFEYFSETQRNKGNFPGRFSGRQFSNSRSEMNVSTLELGDSALYLCASSAGAYTDTQYFGPGTRLTVL.

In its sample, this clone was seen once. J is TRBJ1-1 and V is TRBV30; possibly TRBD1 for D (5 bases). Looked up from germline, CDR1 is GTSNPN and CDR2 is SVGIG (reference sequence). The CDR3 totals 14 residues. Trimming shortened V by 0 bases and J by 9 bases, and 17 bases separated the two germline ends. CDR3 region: CAWSVIGGIDKAFF. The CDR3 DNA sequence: TGTGCCTGGAGTGTAATTGGGGGGATTGATAAAGCTTTCTTT.

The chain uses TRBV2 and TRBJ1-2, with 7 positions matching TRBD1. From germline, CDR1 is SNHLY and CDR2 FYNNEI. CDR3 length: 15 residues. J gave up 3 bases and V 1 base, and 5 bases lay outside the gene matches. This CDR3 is CASSEEGAFDYGYTF. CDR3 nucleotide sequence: TGTGCCAGCAGTGAAGAGGGGGCTTTTGACTATGGCTACACCTTC.

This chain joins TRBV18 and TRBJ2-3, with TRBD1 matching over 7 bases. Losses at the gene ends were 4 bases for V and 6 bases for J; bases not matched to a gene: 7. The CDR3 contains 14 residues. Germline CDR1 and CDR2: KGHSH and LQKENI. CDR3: CASSLGTDTDTQYF. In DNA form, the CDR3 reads TGTGCCAGCTCACTGGGGACAGACACTGATACGCAGTATTTT.

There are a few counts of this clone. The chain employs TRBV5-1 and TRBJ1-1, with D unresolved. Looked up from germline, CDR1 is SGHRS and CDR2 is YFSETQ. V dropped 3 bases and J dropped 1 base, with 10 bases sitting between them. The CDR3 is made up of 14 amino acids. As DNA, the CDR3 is TGCGCCAGCAGCTCCGCGGCGGGGAACACTGAAGCTTTCTTT. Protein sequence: CASSSAAGNTEAFF.

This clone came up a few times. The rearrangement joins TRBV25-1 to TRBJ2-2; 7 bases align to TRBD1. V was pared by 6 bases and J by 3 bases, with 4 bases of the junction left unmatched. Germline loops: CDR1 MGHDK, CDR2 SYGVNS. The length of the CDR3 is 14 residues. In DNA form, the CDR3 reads TGTGCCAGCAGCCGGACAGGCGACACCGGGGAGCTGTTTTTT. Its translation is CASSRTGDTGELFF.

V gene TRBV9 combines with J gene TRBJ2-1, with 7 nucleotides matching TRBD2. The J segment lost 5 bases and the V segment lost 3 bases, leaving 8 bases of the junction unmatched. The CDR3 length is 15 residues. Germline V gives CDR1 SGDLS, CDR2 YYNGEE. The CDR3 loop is CASSASGTTHNEQFF. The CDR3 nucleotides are TGTGCCAGCAGCGCCTCCGGGACTACACACAATGAGCAGTTCTTC.

The CDR3 nucleotides are TGCGCCAGCAGCTTAACCGGAGCGGGGGGCCCCCCAGATACGCAGTATTTT. This sequence encodes CASSLTGAGGPPDTQYF. The chain combines TRBV5-1 with TRBJ2-3; the match to TRBD2 covers 9 bases. CDR1 is SGHRS, CDR2 YFSETQ, per germline. The V and J ends lost 2 bases and 4 bases, in that order; junction bases with no gene match: 11. This CDR3 region has 17 residues.

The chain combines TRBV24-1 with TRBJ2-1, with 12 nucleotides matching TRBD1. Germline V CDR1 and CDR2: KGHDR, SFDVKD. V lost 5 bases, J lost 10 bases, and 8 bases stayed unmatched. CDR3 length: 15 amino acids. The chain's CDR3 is CATSAPGQGAREQFF. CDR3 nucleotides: TGTGCCACCAGTGCTCCGGGACAGGGGGCAAGGGAGCAGTTCTTC.

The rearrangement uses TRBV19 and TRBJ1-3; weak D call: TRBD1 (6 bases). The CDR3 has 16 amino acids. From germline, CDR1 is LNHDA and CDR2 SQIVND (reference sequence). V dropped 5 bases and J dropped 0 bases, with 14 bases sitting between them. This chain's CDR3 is CASSVDRTRSGNTIYF. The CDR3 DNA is TGTGCCAGTAGTGTCGACAGGACTCGCTCTGGAAACACCATATATTTT.

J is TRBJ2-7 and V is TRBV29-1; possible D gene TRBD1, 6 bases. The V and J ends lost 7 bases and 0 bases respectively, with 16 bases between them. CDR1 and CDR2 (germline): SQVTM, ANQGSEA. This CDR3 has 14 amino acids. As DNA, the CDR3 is TGCAGCGGGGTCGTGCCGGACAGCTCCTACGAGCAGTACTTC. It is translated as CSGVVPDSSYEQYF.

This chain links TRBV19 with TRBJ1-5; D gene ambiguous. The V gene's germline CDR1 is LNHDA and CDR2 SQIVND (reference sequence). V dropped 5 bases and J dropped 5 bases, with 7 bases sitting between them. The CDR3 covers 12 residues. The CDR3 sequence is CASSPLDQPQHF. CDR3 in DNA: TGTGCCAGTAGTCCCCTAGATCAGCCCCAGCATTTT. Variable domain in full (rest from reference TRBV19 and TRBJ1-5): DGGITQSPKYLFRKEGQNVTLSCEQNLNHDAMYWYRQDPGQGLRLIYYSQIVNDFQKGDIAEGYSVSREKKESFPLTVTSAQKNPTAFYLCASSPLDQPQHFGDGTRLSIL.

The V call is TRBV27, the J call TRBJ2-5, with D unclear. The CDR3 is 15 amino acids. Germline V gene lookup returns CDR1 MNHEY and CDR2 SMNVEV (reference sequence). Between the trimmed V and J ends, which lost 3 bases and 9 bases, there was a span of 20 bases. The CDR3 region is CASSFDGFLGGPQYF. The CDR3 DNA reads TGTGCCAGCAGTTTCGACGGTTTTCTCGGCGGCCCCCAGTACTTC.

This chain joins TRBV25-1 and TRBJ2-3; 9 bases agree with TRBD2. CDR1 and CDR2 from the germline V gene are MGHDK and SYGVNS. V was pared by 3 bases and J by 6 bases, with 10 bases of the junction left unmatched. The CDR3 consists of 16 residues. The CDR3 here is CASSDPRRGGIDTQYF. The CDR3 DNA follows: TGTGCCAGCAGTGACCCCCGGCGGGGGGGCATCGATACGCAGTATTTT. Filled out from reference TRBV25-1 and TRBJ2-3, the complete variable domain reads EADIYQTPRYLVIGTGKKITLECSQTMGHDKMYWYQQDPGMELHLIHYSYGVNSTEKGDLSSESTVSRIRTEHFPLTLESARPSHTSQYLCASSDPRRGGIDTQYFGPGTRLTVL.

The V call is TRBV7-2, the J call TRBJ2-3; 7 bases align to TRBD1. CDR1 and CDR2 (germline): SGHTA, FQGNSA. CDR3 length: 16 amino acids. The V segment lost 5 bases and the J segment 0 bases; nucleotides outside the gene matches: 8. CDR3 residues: CASSQRQGGSTDTQYF. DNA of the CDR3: TGTGCCAGCAGCCAACGACAGGGTGGAAGCACAGATACGCAGTATTTT.

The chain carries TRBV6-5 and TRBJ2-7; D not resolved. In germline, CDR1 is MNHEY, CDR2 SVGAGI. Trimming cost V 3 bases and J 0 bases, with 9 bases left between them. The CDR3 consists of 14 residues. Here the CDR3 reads CASSYVRSSYEQYF. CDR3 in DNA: TGTGCCAGCAGTTATGTACGCAGCTCCTACGAGCAGTACTTC.

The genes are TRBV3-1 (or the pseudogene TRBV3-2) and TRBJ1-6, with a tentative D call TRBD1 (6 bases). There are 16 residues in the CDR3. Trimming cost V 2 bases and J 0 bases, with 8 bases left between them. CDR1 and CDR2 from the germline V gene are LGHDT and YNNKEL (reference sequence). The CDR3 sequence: CASSQTGSSYNSPLHF. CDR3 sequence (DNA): TGTGCCAGCAGCCAAACAGGGAGCTCCTATAATTCACCCCTCCACTTT.

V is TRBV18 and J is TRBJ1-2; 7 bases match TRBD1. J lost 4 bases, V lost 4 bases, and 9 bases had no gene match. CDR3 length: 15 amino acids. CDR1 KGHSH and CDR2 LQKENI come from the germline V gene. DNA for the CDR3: TGTGCCAGCTCACGCTCCCTCGGACAGGTCTATGGCTACACCTTC. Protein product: CASSRSLGQVYGYTF.

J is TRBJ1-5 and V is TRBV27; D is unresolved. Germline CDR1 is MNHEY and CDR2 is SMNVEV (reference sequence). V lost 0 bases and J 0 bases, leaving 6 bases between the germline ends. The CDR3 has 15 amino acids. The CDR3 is CASSLSPYSNQPQHF. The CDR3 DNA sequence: TGTGCCAGCAGTTTATCTCCCTATAGCAATCAGCCCCAGCATTTT.

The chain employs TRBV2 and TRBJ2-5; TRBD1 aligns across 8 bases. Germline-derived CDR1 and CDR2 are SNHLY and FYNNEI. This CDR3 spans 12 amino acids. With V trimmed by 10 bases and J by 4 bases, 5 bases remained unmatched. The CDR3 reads CATGQGRETQYF. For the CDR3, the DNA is TGTGCCACAGGACAGGGAAGAGAGACCCAGTACTTC.

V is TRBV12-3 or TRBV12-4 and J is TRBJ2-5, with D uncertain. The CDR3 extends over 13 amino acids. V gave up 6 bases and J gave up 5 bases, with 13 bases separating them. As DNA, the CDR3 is TGTGCCAGCAGCCCGATGAGTGCGGAGACCCAGTACTTC. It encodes CASSPMSAETQYF.